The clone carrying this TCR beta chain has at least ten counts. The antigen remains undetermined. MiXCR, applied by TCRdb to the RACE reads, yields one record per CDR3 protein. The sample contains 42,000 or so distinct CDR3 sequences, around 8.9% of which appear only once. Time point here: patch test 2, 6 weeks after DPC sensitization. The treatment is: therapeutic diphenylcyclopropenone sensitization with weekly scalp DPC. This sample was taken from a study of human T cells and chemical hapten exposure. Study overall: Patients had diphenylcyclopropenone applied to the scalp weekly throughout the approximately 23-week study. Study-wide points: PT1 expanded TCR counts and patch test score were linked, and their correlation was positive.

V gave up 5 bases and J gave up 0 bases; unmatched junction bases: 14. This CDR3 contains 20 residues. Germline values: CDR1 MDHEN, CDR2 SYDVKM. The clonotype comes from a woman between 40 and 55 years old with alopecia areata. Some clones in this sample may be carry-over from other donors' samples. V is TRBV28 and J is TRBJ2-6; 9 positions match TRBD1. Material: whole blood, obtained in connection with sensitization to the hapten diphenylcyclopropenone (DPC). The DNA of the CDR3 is TGTGCCAGCAGTCTTCTAATTTACAGGGGGCGAAACTCTGGGGCCAACGTCCTGACTTTC. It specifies CASSLLIYRGRNSGANVLTF.